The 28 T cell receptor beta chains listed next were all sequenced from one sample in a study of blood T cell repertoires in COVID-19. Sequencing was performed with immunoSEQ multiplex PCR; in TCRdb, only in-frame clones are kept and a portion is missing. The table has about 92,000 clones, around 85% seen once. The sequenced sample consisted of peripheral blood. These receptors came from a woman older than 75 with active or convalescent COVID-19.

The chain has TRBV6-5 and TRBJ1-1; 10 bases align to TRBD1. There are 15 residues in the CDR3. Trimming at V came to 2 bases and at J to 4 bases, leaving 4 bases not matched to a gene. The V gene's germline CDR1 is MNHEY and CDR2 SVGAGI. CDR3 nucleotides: TGTGCCAGCAGTTACGGTCGGACAGGGGGCACTGAAGCTTTCTTT. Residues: CASSYGRTGGTEAFF.

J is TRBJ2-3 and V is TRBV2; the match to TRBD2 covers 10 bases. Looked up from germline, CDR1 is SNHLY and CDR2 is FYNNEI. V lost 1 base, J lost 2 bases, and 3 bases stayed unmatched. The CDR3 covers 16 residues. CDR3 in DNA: TGTGCCAGCAGTGAAGTGCTAGCGGGAGCCACAGATACGCAGTATTTT. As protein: CASSEVLAGATDTQYF.

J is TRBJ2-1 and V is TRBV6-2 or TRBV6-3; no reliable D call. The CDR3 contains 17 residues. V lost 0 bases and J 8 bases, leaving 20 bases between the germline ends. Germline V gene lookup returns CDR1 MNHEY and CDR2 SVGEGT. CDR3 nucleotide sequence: TGTGCCAGCAGTTACTCGACTTTCACGTTGCGATTCGATGAGCAGTTCTTC. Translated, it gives CASSYSTFTLRFDEQFF.

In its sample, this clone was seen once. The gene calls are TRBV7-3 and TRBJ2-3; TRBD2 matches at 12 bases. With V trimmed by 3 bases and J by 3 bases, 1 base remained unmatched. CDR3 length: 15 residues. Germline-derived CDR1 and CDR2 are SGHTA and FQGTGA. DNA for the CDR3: TGTGCCAGCAGCTTGGGACTAGCGGGTACAGATACGCAGTATTTT. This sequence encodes CASSLGLAGTDTQYF. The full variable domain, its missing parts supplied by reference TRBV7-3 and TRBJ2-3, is GAGVSQTPSNKVTEKGKYVELRCDPISGHTALYWYRQSLGQGPEFLIYFQGTGAADDSGLPNDRFFAVRPEGSVSTLKIQRTERGDSAVYLCASSLGLAGTDTQYFGPGTRLTVL.

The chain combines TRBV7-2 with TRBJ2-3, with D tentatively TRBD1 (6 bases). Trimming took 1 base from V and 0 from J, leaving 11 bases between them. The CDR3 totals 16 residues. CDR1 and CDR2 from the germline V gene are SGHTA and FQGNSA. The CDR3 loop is CASSLEGQLSTDTQYF. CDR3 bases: TGTGCCAGCAGCTTAGAGGGACAACTGAGCACAGATACGCAGTATTTT.

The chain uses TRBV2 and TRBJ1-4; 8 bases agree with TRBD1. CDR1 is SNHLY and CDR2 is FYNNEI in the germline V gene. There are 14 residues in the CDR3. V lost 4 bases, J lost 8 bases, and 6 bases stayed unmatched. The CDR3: CASSGLQGVEKLFF. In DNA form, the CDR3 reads TGTGCCAGCAGTGGGTTACAGGGGGTGGAAAAACTGTTTTTT.

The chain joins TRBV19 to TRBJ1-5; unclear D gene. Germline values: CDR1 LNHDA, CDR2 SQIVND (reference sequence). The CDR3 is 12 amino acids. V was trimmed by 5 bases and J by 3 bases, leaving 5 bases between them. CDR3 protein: CASSYNNQPQHF. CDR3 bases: TGTGCCAGTAGTTATAACAATCAGCCCCAGCATTTT.

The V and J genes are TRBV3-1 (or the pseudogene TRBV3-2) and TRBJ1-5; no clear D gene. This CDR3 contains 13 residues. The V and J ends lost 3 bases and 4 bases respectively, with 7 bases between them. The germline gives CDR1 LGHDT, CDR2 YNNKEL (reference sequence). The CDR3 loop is CASSQLYNQPQHF. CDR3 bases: TGTGCCAGCAGCCAGCTATATAATCAGCCCCAGCATTTT.

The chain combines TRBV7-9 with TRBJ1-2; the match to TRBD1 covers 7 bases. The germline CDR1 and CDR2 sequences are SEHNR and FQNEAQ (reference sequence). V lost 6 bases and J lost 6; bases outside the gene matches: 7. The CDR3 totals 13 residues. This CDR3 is CASSINDRDGYTF. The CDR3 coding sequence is TGTGCCAGCAGTATAAATGACAGGGATGGCTACACCTTC.

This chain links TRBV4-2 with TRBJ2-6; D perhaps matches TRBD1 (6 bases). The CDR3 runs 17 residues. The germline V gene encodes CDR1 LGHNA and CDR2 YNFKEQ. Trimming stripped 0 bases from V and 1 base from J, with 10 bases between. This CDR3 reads CASSQEPQGSGANVLTF. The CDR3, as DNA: TGTGCCAGCAGCCAAGAACCTCAGGGGTCTGGGGCCAACGTCCTGACTTTC.

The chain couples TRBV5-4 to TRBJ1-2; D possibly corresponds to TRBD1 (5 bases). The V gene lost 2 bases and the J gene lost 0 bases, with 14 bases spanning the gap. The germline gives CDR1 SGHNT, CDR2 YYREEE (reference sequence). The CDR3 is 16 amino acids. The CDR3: CASSLQANLANYGYTF. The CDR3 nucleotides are TGTGCCAGCAGCTTACAGGCGAATTTAGCTAACTATGGCTACACCTTC.

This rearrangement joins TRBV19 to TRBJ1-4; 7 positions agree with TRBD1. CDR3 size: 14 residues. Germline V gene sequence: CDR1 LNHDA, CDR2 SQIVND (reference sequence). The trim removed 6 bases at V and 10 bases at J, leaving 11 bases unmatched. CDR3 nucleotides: TGTGCCAGTAGCCCGACAGGGCGTTCTACAAAACTGTTTTTT. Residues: CASSPTGRSTKLFF.

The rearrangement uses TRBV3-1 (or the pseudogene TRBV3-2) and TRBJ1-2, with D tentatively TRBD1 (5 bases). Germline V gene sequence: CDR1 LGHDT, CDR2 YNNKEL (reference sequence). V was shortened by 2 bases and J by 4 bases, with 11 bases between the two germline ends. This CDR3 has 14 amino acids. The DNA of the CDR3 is TGTGCCAGCAGCCAAACTGACAGTTCCTATGGCTACACCTTC. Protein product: CASSQTDSSYGYTF.

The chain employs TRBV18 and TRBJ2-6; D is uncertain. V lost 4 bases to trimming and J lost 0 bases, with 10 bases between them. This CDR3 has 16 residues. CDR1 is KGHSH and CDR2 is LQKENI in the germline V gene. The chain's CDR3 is CASSQSKSSGANVLTF. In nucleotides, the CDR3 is TGTGCCAGCTCACAGAGTAAAAGCTCTGGGGCCAACGTCCTGACTTTC.

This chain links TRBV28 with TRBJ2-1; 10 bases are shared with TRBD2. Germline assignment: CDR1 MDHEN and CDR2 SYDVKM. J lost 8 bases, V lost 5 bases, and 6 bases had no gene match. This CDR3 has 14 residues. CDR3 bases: TGTGCCAGCAGTCCGCTAGCGGGAGTCGATGAGCAGTTCTTC. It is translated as CASSPLAGVDEQFF.

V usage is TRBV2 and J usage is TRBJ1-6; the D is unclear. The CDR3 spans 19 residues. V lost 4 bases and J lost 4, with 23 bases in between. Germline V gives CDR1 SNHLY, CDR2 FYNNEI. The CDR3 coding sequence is TGTGCCAGCAGTGGATTCGCGCAGGCCGGGAGGAATTATAATTCACCCCTCCACTTT. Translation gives CASSGFAQAGRNYNSPLHF.

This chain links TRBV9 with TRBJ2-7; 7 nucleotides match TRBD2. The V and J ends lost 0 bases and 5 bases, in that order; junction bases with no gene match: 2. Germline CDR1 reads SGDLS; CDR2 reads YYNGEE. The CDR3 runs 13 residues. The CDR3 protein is CASSVDGGNEQYF. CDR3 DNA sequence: TGTGCCAGCAGCGTAGACGGGGGGAACGAGCAGTACTTC.

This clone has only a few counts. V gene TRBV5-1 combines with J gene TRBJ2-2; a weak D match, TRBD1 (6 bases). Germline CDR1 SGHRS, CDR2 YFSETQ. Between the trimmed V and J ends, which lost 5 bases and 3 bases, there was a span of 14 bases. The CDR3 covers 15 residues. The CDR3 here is CASRSQGTDTGELFF. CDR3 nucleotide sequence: TGCGCCAGCAGAAGTCAGGGGACGGACACCGGGGAGCTGTTTTTT. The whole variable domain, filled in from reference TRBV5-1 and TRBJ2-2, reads KAGVTQTPRYLIKTRGQQVTLSCSPISGHRSVSWYQQTPGQGLQFLFEYFSETQRNKGNFPGRFSGRQFSNSRSEMNVSTLELGDSALYLCASRSQGTDTGELFFGEGSRLTVL.

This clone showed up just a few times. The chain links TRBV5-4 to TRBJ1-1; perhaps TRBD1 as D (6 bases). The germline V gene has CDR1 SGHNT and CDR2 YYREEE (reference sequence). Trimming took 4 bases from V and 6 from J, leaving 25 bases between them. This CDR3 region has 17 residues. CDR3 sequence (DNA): TGTGCCAGCAGCCGGGGTGGTGCCTGGCAGGGGCAATCTGAAGCTTTCTTT. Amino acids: CASSRGGAWQGQSEAFF.

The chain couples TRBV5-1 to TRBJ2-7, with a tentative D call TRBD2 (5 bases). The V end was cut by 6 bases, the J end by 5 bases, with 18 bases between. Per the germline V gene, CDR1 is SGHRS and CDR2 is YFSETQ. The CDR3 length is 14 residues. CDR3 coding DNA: TGCGCCAGCAAGGAGAGTCTAGGAGGCCACGAGCAGTACTTC. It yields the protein CASKESLGGHEQYF.

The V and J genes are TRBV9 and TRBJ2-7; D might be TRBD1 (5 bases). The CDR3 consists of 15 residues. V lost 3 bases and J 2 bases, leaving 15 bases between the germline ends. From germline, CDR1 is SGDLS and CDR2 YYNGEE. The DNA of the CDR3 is TGTGCCAGCAGCGCCAGTAGTGGCAGGGCCTACGAGCAGTACTTC. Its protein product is CASSASSGRAYEQYF.

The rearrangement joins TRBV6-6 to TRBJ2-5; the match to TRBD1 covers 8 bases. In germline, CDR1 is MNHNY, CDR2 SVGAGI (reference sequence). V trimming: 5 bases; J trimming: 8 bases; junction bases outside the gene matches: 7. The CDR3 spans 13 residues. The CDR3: CASSPGTGGTQYF. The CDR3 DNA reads TGTGCCAGCAGTCCCGGGACAGGAGGTACCCAGTACTTC.

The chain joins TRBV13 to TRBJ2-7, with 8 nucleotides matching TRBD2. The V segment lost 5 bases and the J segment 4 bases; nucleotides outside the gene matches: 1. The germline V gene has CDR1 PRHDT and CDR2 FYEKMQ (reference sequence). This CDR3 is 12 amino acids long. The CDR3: CASSAGGYEQYF. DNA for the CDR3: TGTGCCAGCAGCGCGGGAGGATACGAGCAGTACTTC.

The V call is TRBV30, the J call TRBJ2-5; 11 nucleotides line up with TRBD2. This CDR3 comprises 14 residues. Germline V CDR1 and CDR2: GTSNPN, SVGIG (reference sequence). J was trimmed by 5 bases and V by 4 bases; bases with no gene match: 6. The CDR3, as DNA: TGTGCCTGGAAAGCTAGCGGGGGGTCGGAGACCCAGTACTTC. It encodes CAWKASGGSETQYF.

The DNA of the CDR3 is TGCGCCAGCAGCTTGGCCCGAAAGGAGGATCAGCCCCAGCATTTT. Protein sequence: CASSLARKEDQPQHF. This sequence joins TRBV5-1 and TRBJ1-5; unclear D gene. The V and J ends lost 0 bases and 5 bases respectively, with 12 bases between them. The germline V gene encodes CDR1 SGHRS and CDR2 YFSETQ. The CDR3 loop spans 15 amino acids.

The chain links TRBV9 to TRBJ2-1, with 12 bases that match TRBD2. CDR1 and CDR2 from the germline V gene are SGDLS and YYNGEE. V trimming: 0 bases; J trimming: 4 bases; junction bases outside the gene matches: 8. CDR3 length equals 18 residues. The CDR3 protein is CASSVDGLAGSWYNEQFF. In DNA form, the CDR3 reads TGTGCCAGCAGCGTAGATGGACTAGCGGGATCTTGGTACAATGAGCAGTTCTTC.

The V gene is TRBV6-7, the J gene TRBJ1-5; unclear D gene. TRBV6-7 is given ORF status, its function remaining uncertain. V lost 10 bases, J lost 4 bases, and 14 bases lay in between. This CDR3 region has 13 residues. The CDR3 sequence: CAKKRGANQPQHF. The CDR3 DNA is TGTGCCAAAAAACGGGGAGCGAATCAGCCCCAGCATTTT.

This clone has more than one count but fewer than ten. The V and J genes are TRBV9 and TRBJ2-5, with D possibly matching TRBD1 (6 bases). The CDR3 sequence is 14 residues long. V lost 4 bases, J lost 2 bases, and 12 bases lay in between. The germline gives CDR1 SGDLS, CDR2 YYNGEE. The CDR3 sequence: CASSLRQAQETQYF. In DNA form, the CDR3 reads TGTGCCAGCAGCCTCAGACAGGCACAAGAGACCCAGTACTTC.